The 24 T cell receptor beta chains presented below share a single source sample, sequenced in a study of blood T cell repertoires in COVID-19. TCRdb keeps only in-frame clones here, not all; method: immunoSEQ multiplex PCR. Here the sample spans roughly 190,000 clones, around nine tenths being singletons. The sequenced sample was peripheral blood. The receptor set was obtained from a woman aged 40 to 49 who had recovered from COVID-19.

J is TRBJ2-5 and V is TRBV5-4; D may be TRBD1 (6 bases). Trimming pared 1 base from V and 5 bases from J, leaving 15 bases between. CDR1 is SGHNT, CDR2 YYREEE, per germline (reference sequence). This CDR3 has 15 amino acids. CDR3: CASSLFGGDRETQYF. The CDR3 coding sequence is TGTGCCAGCAGCTTGTTTGGGGGCGACCGGGAGACCCAGTACTTC.

The V and J genes are TRBV28 and TRBJ1-1, with 8 bases lining up with TRBD1. V shed 5 bases and J 2 bases; nucleotides not matched to a gene: 7. Germline values: CDR1 MDHEN, CDR2 SYDVKM. This CDR3 is built from 15 residues. The CDR3 sequence is CASSLLQGANTEAFF. CDR3 in DNA: TGTGCCAGCAGTCTCCTCCAGGGGGCAAACACTGAAGCTTTCTTT.

This clone was detected only a few times. CDR3: CASSLRQGPIYGYTF. The CDR3 DNA sequence: TGTGCCAGCAGCTTACGACAGGGTCCCATCTATGGCTACACCTTC. This chain joins TRBV5-5 and TRBJ1-2; TRBD1 aligns across 7 bases. Germline V gene lookup returns CDR1 SGHKS and CDR2 YYEKEE (reference sequence). The ends lost 2 bases at V and 4 bases at J; junction bases unmatched: 8. The CDR3 is made up of 15 amino acids.

The chain is built from TRBV19 and TRBJ1-6; D ambiguous. Trimming stripped 6 bases from V and 15 bases from J, with 18 bases between. This CDR3 contains 13 residues. Germline V gene data show CDR1 as LNHDA and CDR2 as SQIVND (reference sequence). CDR3 DNA sequence: TGTGCCAGTAGCCCCGGCGACACAATAAACCTCCACTTT. Protein: CASSPGDTINLHF. The variable domain in full, completed from reference TRBV19 and TRBJ1-6, reads DGGITQSPKYLFRKEGQNVTLSCEQNLNHDAMYWYRQDPGQGLRLIYYSQIVNDFQKGDIAEGYSVSREKKESFPLTVTSAQKNPTAFYLCASSPGDTINLHFGNGTRLTVT.

The CDR3 loop reads CASSPNRQNIQYF. As DNA, the CDR3 is TGTGCCAGCTCACCAAACAGACAAAACATTCAGTACTTC. The J gene is TRBJ2-4, the V gene TRBV18; D is uncertain. Trimming pared 2 bases from V and 5 bases from J, leaving 7 bases between. The CDR3 has 13 residues. The germline V gene encodes CDR1 KGHSH and CDR2 LQKENI.

In this sample, this clone turned up once. The V call is TRBV4-1, the J call TRBJ2-2; 9 positions agree with TRBD2. This CDR3 region has 16 residues. Losses at the gene ends were 0 bases for V and 1 base for J; bases not matched to a gene: 0. The germline V gene has CDR1 MGHRA and CDR2 YSYEKL. CDR3 amino acids: CASSQETSGNTGELFF. The CDR3 region has the DNA TGCGCCAGCAGCCAAGAGACTAGCGGGAACACCGGGGAGCTGTTTTTT.

This clone has a handful of counts. The chain uses TRBV12-3 or TRBV12-4 and TRBJ1-6; possible D gene TRBD1, 5 bases. The CDR3 sequence is 12 residues long. The V gene lost 8 bases and the J gene lost 12 bases, with 14 bases spanning the gap. Here the CDR3 reads CASGQGVGPLHF. The CDR3 nucleotides are TGTGCCAGCGGGCAGGGTGTTGGACCCCTCCACTTT.

The rearrangement uses TRBV28 and TRBJ1-1, with 10 positions matching TRBD1. Germline lookup yields CDR1 MDHEN and CDR2 SYDVKM. The V and J ends lost 6 bases and 11 bases, in that order; junction bases with no gene match: 12. The CDR3 is 14 residues long. CDR3 in amino acids: CASSPPGTGVGAFF. Here the CDR3 DNA reads TGTGCCAGCAGCCCACCCGGGACAGGGGTTGGGGCTTTCTTT.

The rearrangement joins TRBV7-9 to TRBJ1-3; TRBD1 agrees at 9 bases. With 3 bases clipped from V and 3 bases from J, the junction kept 6 bases outside the gene matches. Germline CDR1 and CDR2: SEHNR and FQNEAQ (reference sequence). The CDR3 is 16 residues long. The CDR3 region is CASSFGQGTFGNTIYF. The CDR3 DNA sequence: TGTGCCAGCAGCTTCGGACAGGGGACGTTTGGAAACACCATATATTTT.

The chain carries TRBV6-2 or TRBV6-3 and TRBJ2-3; 8 bases map to TRBD2. Germline V lookup: CDR1 MNHEY, CDR2 SVGEGT. The CDR3 totals 15 residues. Trimming at V came to 1 base and at J to 5 bases, leaving 5 bases not matched to a gene. CDR3 loop: CASSYWREAKDTQYF. CDR3 coding DNA: TGTGCCAGCAGTTACTGGCGGGAGGCGAAAGATACGCAGTATTTT.

V and J are TRBV3-1 (or the pseudogene TRBV3-2) and TRBJ2-1; D ambiguous. Between the trimmed V and J ends, which lost 4 bases and 9 bases, there was a span of 7 bases. The CDR3 consists of 11 residues. The germline gives CDR1 LGHDT, CDR2 YNNKEL (reference sequence). The CDR3 loop is CASSRSSEQFF. DNA for the CDR3: TGTGCCAGCAGCCGCTCGAGTGAGCAGTTCTTC.

Turning to this clone: The same CDR3 arises from other DNA sequences in this sample as well. This chain connects TRBV12-3 or TRBV12-4 to TRBJ1-5, with a weak D call TRBD1 (6 bases). V was shortened by 6 bases and J by 6 bases, with 12 bases between the two germline ends. This CDR3 spans 13 amino acids. The CDR3 spells CASSPQGTQPQHF. The CDR3 DNA follows: TGTGCCAGCAGCCCACAGGGAACTCAGCCCCAGCATTTT.

The chain uses TRBV7-2 and TRBJ2-2; tentative D call: TRBD2 (6 bases). The germline V and J ends were trimmed by 1 base and 2 bases, with 11 bases remaining between them. Germline V lookup: CDR1 SGHTA, CDR2 FQGNSA. The CDR3 spans 16 residues. The CDR3 bases are TGTGCCAGCAGCTTAGGTTCAGCGGGTAACACCGGGGAGCTGTTTTTT. It is translated as CASSLGSAGNTGELFF.

This clone was detected once. The chain recombines TRBV30 with TRBJ2-5; TRBD2 agrees at 12 bases. Looked up from germline, CDR1 is GTSNPN and CDR2 is SVGIG (reference sequence). Unmatched junction bases numbered 12, after V lost 2 bases and J lost 5 bases. This CDR3 has 17 residues. CDR3 sequence reads: CAWSPGLAGALGETQYF. CDR3 DNA: TGTGCCTGGAGTCCGGGACTAGCGGGTGCCCTGGGGGAGACCCAGTACTTC.

This sequence joins TRBV10-3 and TRBJ2-1, with 13 nucleotides matching TRBD2. Germline V gives CDR1 ENHRY, CDR2 SYGVKD. This CDR3 spans 12 amino acids. V lost 10 bases to trimming and J lost 11 bases; unmatched junction nucleotides: 5. The CDR3 sequence is CATRTSGSQQFF. CDR3 nucleotide sequence: TGTGCCACCAGGACTAGCGGGAGTCAGCAGTTCTTC.

The genes are TRBV30 and TRBJ1-6; TRBD1 aligns across 7 bases. Losses at the gene ends were 2 bases for V and 6 bases for J; bases not matched to a gene: 13. Germline V CDR1 and CDR2: GTSNPN, SVGIG (reference sequence). This CDR3 region has 17 residues. The CDR3 coding sequence is TGTGCCTGGAGTCCATCGACAGGGTTGAGGGGTAATTCACCCCTCCACTTT. Translation: CAWSPSTGLRGNSPLHF.

The chain carries TRBV9 and TRBJ2-1, with 7 positions matching TRBD2. The V gene end was trimmed by 0 bases and the J gene end by 9 bases; junction bases not matched to a gene: 9. The CDR3 sequence is 15 residues long. Germline CDR1 is SGDLS and CDR2 is YYNGEE. The CDR3 loop reads CASSVDASGLVEQFF. CDR3 bases: TGTGCCAGCAGCGTAGACGCTAGCGGCCTCGTTGAGCAGTTCTTC.

The J gene is TRBJ1-5, the V gene TRBV29-1; D is unresolved. Germline CDR1 and CDR2: SQVTM and ANQGSEA. CDR3 length: 13 residues. Trimming cost V 6 bases and J 3 bases, with 12 bases left between them. This CDR3 reads CSVLGGFNQPQHF. The DNA of the CDR3 is TGCAGCGTCCTTGGCGGTTTCAATCAGCCCCAGCATTTT.

The CDR3 DNA sequence: TGTGCCTGGAGTAAGCGACAGGGTAGAGCCTACGAGCAGTACTTC. It specifies CAWSKRQGRAYEQYF. This chain links TRBV30 with TRBJ2-7, with TRBD1 matching 7 bases. Germline assignment: CDR1 GTSNPN and CDR2 SVGIG (reference sequence). The junction had 9 bases not matched to a gene; V was cut back by 2 bases and J by 2 bases. This CDR3 is 15 amino acids long.

The chain carries TRBV28 and TRBJ2-7, with D unclear. This CDR3 spans 16 amino acids. The germline CDR1 and CDR2 sequences are MDHEN and SYDVKM. Between the trimmed V and J ends, which lost 4 bases and 3 bases, there was a span of 19 bases. The CDR3 DNA sequence: TGTGCCAGCAGTTCGCCCAACTCGGGTTTGCTCTACGAGCAGTACTTC. Translating it yields CASSSPNSGLLYEQYF.

The chain uses TRBV29-1 and TRBJ2-5; D is perhaps TRBD2 (6 bases). V lost 2 bases, J lost 1 base, and 11 bases lay in between. In germline, CDR1 is SQVTM, CDR2 ANQGSEA. The CDR3 is 14 residues long. DNA for the CDR3: TGCAGCGTTGAAAGGCTAGCGTCCCAAGAGACCCAGTACTTC. The encoded protein is CSVERLASQETQYF.

The rearrangement joins TRBV19 to TRBJ1-5, with 7 bases that match TRBD1. V shed 3 bases and J 0 bases; nucleotides not matched to a gene: 8. CDR1 LNHDA and CDR2 SQIVND come from the germline V gene (reference sequence). The CDR3 runs to 17 residues. The CDR3 sequence is CASSILRTGDSNQPQHF. The DNA of the CDR3 is TGTGCCAGTAGTATTTTGAGGACAGGAGATAGCAATCAGCCCCAGCATTTT.

V is TRBV15 and J is TRBJ2-7, with TRBD1 matching over 7 bases. Germline V gene data show CDR1 as LNHNV and CDR2 as YYDKDF (reference sequence). The CDR3 contains 15 residues. The junction had 9 bases not matched to a gene; V was cut back by 4 bases and J by 3 bases. DNA for the CDR3: TGTGCCACCAGCAATAATCGGGACAGCTACTACGAGCAGTACTTC. Translating gives CATSNNRDSYYEQYF.

The table lists this clone with a few counts. The gene calls are TRBV4-1 and TRBJ1-1; 8 bases line up with TRBD1. CDR1 is MGHRA, CDR2 YSYEKL, per germline. The CDR3 is 16 amino acids. V lost 4 bases to trimming and J lost 4 bases; unmatched junction nucleotides: 11. In DNA, the CDR3 is TGCGCCAGCAGCCCGGATCAGGGGGCTCGAGGCACTGAAGCTTTCTTT. As protein: CASSPDQGARGTEAFF.